The rows below give T cell receptor beta chains drawn from one sample of a study of cytomegalovirus exposure and HLA in healthy donors. Sequenced by immunoSEQ multiplex PCR; TCRdb stores in-frame clones only, minus some. The profile shows 90,000 to 110,000 clones, less than 80% of them singletons. The sample taken for sequencing was PBMCs. Receptor source: a man in his thirties or forties in good health and CMV-seronegative. Both conserved end residues are part of each CDR3. Size is omitted from some rows. Given values are once, few, many or a class for expanded clones.

V: TRBV13; size: -; CDR3: CASSLSGGRYTEAFF
V: TRBV7-9; size: -; CDR3: CASSLSVSGEGYTF
V: TRBV2; size: -; CDR3: CASREAGVEKLFF
V: TRBV7-2; size: -; CDR3: CASSLAGTGVRNQPQHF
V: TRBV2; size: few; CDR3: CARDRGPAGANVLTF
V: TRBV7-2; size: -; CDR3: CASSLEAGMNTEAFF
V: TRBV29-1; size: -; CDR3: CSVPLAANQETQYF
V: TRBV6-5; size: -; CDR3: CASSYSPGEQYF
V: TRBV7-2; size: few; CDR3: CASSSDGRRGGSYNSPLHF
V: TRBV28; size: few; CDR3: CASSFPGGGSGETQYF
V: TRBV29-1; size: -; CDR3: CSVWGGGGYGYTF
V: TRBV14; size: -; CDR3: CASSQGQGFNTEAFF
V: TRBV9; size: few; CDR3: CASSEGGNTEAFF
V: TRBV27; size: -; CDR3: CASSLVGGNQPQHF
V: TRBV7-2; size: -; CDR3: CASSLVRNEQFF
V: TRBV18; size: -; CDR3: CASSPPSGTYEQYF
V: TRBV10-3; size: -; CDR3: CAIRAGGRGETQYF
V: TRBV7-9; size: few; CDR3: CASSRDSPDTQYF